This TCR beta chain is drawn from a study of blood T cell repertoires in COVID-19. Looked up from germline, CDR1 is MNHNY and CDR2 is SVGAGI (reference sequence). V was clipped by 5 bases and J by 3 bases; unmatched bases: 7. CDR3 size: 16 residues. Repertoires were generated with immunoSEQ multiplex PCR, while TCRdb's copy carries only in-frame clones and drops some. The table shows some 150,000 clones, with around 87% occurring only once. The receptor's source is a human donor in a cohort sampled during active COVID-19. The sample consisted of peripheral blood. The genes are TRBV6-6 and TRBJ2-2; 9 bases align to TRBD2. CDR3 amino acids: CASSAGTSRDTGELFF. The CDR3 coding sequence is TGTGCCAGCAGTGCCGGGACTAGCCGAGACACCGGGGAGCTGTTTTTT.